One sample yielded the 18 T cell receptor beta chains listed below, sequenced in a study of cytomegalovirus exposure and HLA in healthy donors. PCR amplification relied on 60 Vbeta primers (plus 13 Jbeta primers). Using immunoSEQ multiplex PCR, the repertoire was profiled, and TCRdb retains in-frame clones only, with some absent. The sample includes over 80,000 clones, around 80% of them seen just once. The sequencing sample was made of PBMCs. The receptors were gathered from a man aged 60-69 years in good health and CMV-seropositive.

The J gene is TRBJ1-2, the V gene TRBV5-4; 9 bases are a match to TRBD1. Trimming took 7 bases from V and 3 from J; bases not matched to a gene: 7. Germline V gene sequence: CDR1 SGHNT, CDR2 YYREEE (reference sequence). CDR3 length equals 14 residues. CDR3 protein: CASQTGGKDYGYTF. CDR3 DNA: TGTGCCAGCCAAACAGGGGGCAAGGACTATGGCTACACCTTC.

J is TRBJ2-1 and V is TRBV4-2; a weak D match, TRBD2 (5 bases). CDR3 length equals 12 residues. Trimming cost V 9 bases and J 8 bases, with 14 bases left between them. Germline V gene sequence: CDR1 LGHNA, CDR2 YNFKEQ. The CDR3 DNA reads TGTGCCAGTGCGACTGAGAGGGATGAGCAGTTCTTC. Protein product: CASATERDEQFF.

The chain has TRBV2 and TRBJ1-2; 8 bases agree with TRBD1. The CDR3 is made up of 15 amino acids. Germline V lookup: CDR1 SNHLY, CDR2 FYNNEI. Losses at the gene ends were 5 bases for V and 0 bases for J; bases not matched to a gene: 5. Here the CDR3 reads CASSPTGAPNYGYTF. CDR3 DNA sequence: TGTGCCAGCAGTCCGACAGGGGCCCCTAACTATGGCTACACCTTC. Together with reference TRBV2 and TRBJ1-2, the CDR3 gives the full variable domain: EPEVTQTPSHQVTQMGQEVILRCVPISNHLYFYWYRQILGQKVEFLVSFYNNEISEKSEIFDDQFSVERPDGSNFTLKIRSTKLEDSAMYFCASSPTGAPNYGYTFGSGTRLTVV.

The chain has TRBV11-3 and TRBJ2-1; tentative D call: TRBD1 (5 bases). Trimming removed 1 base at V and 4 bases at J, with 11 bases between. CDR3 size: 15 residues. CDR1 is SGHNT, CDR2 YENEEA, per germline. The CDR3: CASSLAGNRYNEQFF. The DNA for the CDR3 is TGTGCCAGCAGCTTAGCAGGGAACAGATACAATGAGCAGTTCTTC.

V usage is TRBV29-1 and J usage is TRBJ2-1, with a tentative D call TRBD1 (6 bases). CDR1 is SQVTM and CDR2 is ANQGSEA in the germline V gene. The ends were cut back, 3 bases at V and 9 bases at J, with 12 bases in the middle. This CDR3 spans 12 amino acids. The CDR3 region is CSVDTGSGEQFF. CDR3 sequence (DNA): TGCAGCGTTGATACAGGGTCGGGTGAGCAGTTCTTC.

This clone was seen a single time. The chain uses TRBV27 and TRBJ1-2; the D is unclear. Germline CDR1 is MNHEY and CDR2 is SMNVEV (reference sequence). CDR3 length: 11 amino acids. V was shortened by 6 bases and J by 4 bases, with 6 bases between the two germline ends. CDR3 amino acids: CASRAAYGYTF. In DNA, the CDR3 is TGTGCCAGCAGAGCGGCCTATGGCTACACCTTC.

With respect to this clone: One end of the junction does not line up with germline, which may come from a read error. J is TRBJ2-7 and V is TRBV7-6, with D possibly TRBD2 on 5 matching bases. The CDR3 spans 13 residues. CDR1 is SGHVS and CDR2 is FNYEAQ in the germline V gene. The chain's CDR3 is CASSLGGSSEQYF. CDR3 sequence (DNA): TGTGCCAGCAGCTTAGGAGGGTCCTCCGAGCAGTACTTC. Drawing the rest from reference TRBV7-6 and TRBJ2-7, the complete variable domain is GAGVSQSPRYKVTKRGQDVALRCDPISGHVSLYWYRQALGQGPEFLTYFNYEAQQDKSGLPNDRFSAERPEGSISTLTIQRTEQRDSAMYRCASSLGGSSEQYFGPGTRLTVT.

V is TRBV18 and J is TRBJ2-7; TRBD1 agrees at 9 bases. CDR3 size: 16 residues. Trimming removed 2 bases from V and 7 bases from J; junction bases left unmatched: 12. CDR1 KGHSH and CDR2 LQKENI come from the germline V gene. CDR3 protein: CASSPFRDRVVGEQYF. CDR3 nucleotide sequence: TGTGCCAGCTCACCATTCCGGGACAGGGTGGTGGGAGAGCAGTACTTC.

V gene TRBV5-4 combines with J gene TRBJ2-2; perhaps TRBD2 as D (5 bases). The CDR3 consists of 15 residues. Germline CDR1 SGHNT, CDR2 YYREEE (reference sequence). Trimming left V 0 bases short and J 2 bases short, with 8 bases between. The DNA for the CDR3 is TGTGCCAGCAGCTTGGACGGGGTTAACACCGGGGAGCTGTTTTTT. Amino acid sequence: CASSLDGVNTGELFF.

This chain connects TRBV7-6 to TRBJ2-5; D is perhaps TRBD2 (5 bases). The CDR3 is made up of 14 amino acids. V gave up 5 bases and J gave up 3 bases, with 13 bases separating them. Germline CDR1 is SGHVS and CDR2 is FNYEAQ. The CDR3 DNA reads TGTGCCAGCAGCCCCGTCCCGGAGGAAGAGACCCAGTACTTC. This gives the protein CASSPVPEEETQYF.

The chain employs TRBV19 and TRBJ2-7; D is perhaps TRBD2 (6 bases). Germline values: CDR1 LNHDA, CDR2 SQIVND (reference sequence). The CDR3 extends over 14 amino acids. The V and J ends lost 5 bases and 0 bases respectively, with 11 bases between them. CDR3 DNA: TGTGCCAGTAGTCGTGCGGGAAGCTCCTACGAGCAGTACTTC. Translated, it gives CASSRAGSSYEQYF.

The rearrangement links TRBV29-1 to TRBJ1-1, with D tentatively TRBD1 (5 bases). The CDR3 runs to 13 residues. The germline V gene has CDR1 SQVTM and CDR2 ANQGSEA. V lost 8 bases, J lost 5 bases, and 18 bases lay in between. The CDR3 DNA is TGCAGCTATCTTAGGGACTTAGTAACTGAAGCTTTCTTT. This translates into CSYLRDLVTEAFF.

The rearrangement uses TRBV7-2 and TRBJ2-4; 7 bases match TRBD1. V was pared by 2 bases and J by 7 bases, with 11 bases of the junction left unmatched. The CDR3 has 16 amino acids. CDR1 is SGHTA and CDR2 is FQGNSA in the germline V gene. CDR3 amino acids: CASSLYRWGRGNIQYF. The CDR3 region has the DNA TGTGCCAGCAGCTTATATCGGTGGGGCAGGGGGAACATTCAGTACTTC. The whole variable domain, remainder taken from reference TRBV7-2 and TRBJ2-4, is GAGVSQSPSNKVTEKGKDVELRCDPISGHTALYWYRQSLGQGLEFLIYFQGNSAPDKSGLPSDRFSAERTGGSVSTLTIQRTQQEDSAVYLCASSLYRWGRGNIQYFGAGTRLSVL.

The chain couples TRBV27 to TRBJ2-1, with D maybe TRBD1 (6 bases). V shed 5 bases and J shed 1 base, with 12 bases lying between them. Germline values: CDR1 MNHEY, CDR2 SMNVEV (reference sequence). The CDR3 extends over 15 amino acids. The CDR3 DNA reads as TGTGCCAGCAGTCGTTACAGGGAGTCCTACAATGAGCAGTTCTTC. Translating gives CASSRYRESYNEQFF.

This chain links TRBV6-1 with TRBJ2-7; D is unresolved. V was shortened by 3 bases and J by 5 bases, with 17 bases between the two germline ends. This CDR3 comprises 15 residues. The germline V gene encodes CDR1 MNHNS and CDR2 SASEGT. The CDR3 sequence: CASSDRNKVANEQYF. The CDR3 nucleotides read TGTGCCAGCAGTGACAGGAACAAAGTCGCGAACGAGCAGTACTTC.

CDR3 coding DNA: TGTGCCAGCATGTACTCAGGGGGCAGTTGGACTGAAGCTTTCTTT. It is translated as CASMYSGGSWTEAFF. The chain recombines TRBV27 with TRBJ1-1; TRBD1 matches at 8 bases. Germline V gene data show CDR1 as MNHEY and CDR2 as SMNVEV (reference sequence). V was pared by 7 bases and J by 5 bases, with 12 bases of the junction left unmatched. CDR3 size: 15 residues.

This clone has just a few counts. The CDR3 loop reads CASRAGTSLGELFF. CDR3 coding DNA: TGTGCCAGCAGAGCCGGGACTTCCCTCGGGGAGCTGTTTTTT. The J gene is TRBJ2-2, the V gene TRBV2; perhaps TRBD2 as D (6 bases). Germline values: CDR1 SNHLY, CDR2 FYNNEI. This CDR3 contains 14 residues. V was clipped by 6 bases and J by 7 bases, with 15 bases between them.

This chain connects TRBV11-2 to TRBJ2-2, with TRBD2 matching 12 bases. The V and J ends lost 5 bases and 5 bases, in that order; junction bases with no gene match: 9. The CDR3 runs to 17 residues. Germline lookup yields CDR1 SGHAT and CDR2 FQNNGV. The CDR3 nucleotides are TGTGCCAGCAGCCTTACTAGCGGGGGGTCCGGAACCGGGGAGCTGTTTTTT. Protein: CASSLTSGGSGTGELFF.